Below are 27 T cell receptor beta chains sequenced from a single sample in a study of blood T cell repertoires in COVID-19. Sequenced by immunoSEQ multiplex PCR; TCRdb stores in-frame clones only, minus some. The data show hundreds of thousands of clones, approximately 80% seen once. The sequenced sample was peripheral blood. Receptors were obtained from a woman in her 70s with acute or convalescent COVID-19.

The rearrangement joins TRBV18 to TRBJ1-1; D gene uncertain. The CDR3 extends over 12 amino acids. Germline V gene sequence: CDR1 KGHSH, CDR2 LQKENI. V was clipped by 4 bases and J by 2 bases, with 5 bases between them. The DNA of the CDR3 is TGTGCCAGCTCACGGGCTAACACTGAAGCTTTCTTT. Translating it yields CASSRANTEAFF.

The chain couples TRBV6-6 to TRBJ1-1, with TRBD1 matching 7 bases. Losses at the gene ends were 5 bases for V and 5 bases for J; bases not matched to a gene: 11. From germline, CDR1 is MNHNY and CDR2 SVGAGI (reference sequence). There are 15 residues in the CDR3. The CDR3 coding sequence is TGTGCCAGCAGTCATCTTCAGGGGGGCAGGACTGAAGCTTTCTTT. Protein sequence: CASSHLQGGRTEAFF.

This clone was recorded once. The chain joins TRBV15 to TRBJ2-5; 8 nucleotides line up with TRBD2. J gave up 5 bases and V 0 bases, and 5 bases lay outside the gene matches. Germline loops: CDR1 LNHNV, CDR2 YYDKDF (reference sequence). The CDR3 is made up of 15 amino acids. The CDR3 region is CATSRDRGGDETQYF. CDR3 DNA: TGTGCCACCAGCAGAGATCGGGGGGGTGACGAGACCCAGTACTTC.

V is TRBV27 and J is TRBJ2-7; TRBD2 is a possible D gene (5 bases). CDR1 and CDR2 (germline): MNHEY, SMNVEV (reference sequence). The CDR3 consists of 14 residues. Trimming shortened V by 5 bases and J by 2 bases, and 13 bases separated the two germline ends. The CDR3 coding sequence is TGTGCCAGCAGTCCCTGGACGAGGGCCTACGAGCAGTACTTC. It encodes CASSPWTRAYEQYF.

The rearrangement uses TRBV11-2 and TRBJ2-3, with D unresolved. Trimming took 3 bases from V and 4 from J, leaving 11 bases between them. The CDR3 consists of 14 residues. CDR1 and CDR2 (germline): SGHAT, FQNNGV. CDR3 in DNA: TGTGCCAGCAGCTTCAACCGACTTGCAGATACGCAGTATTTT. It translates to CASSFNRLADTQYF.

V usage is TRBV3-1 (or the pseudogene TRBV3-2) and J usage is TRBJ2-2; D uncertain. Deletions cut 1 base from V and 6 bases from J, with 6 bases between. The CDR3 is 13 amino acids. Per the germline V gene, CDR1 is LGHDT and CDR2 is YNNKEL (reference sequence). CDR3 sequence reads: CASSQVISGELFF. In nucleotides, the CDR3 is TGTGCCAGCAGCCAAGTTATCTCCGGGGAGCTGTTTTTT.

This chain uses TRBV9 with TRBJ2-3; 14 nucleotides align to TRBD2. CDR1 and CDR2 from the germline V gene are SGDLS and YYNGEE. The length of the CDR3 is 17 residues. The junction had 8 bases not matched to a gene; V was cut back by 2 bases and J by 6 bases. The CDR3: CASSVGLAGGIKDTQYF. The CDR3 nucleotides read TGTGCCAGCAGCGTTGGACTAGCGGGGGGAATTAAGGATACGCAGTATTTT. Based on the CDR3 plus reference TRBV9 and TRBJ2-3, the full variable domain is DSGVTQTPKHLITATGQRVTLRCSPRSGDLSVYWYQQSLDQGLQFLIQYYNGEERAKGNILERFSAQQFPDLHSELNLSSLELGDSALYFCASSVGLAGGIKDTQYFGPGTRLTVL.

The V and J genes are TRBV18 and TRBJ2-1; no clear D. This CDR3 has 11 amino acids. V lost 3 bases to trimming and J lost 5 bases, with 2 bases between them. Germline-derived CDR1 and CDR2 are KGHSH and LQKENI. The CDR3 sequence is CASSPNNEQFF. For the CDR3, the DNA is TGTGCCAGCTCACCCAACAATGAGCAGTTCTTC.

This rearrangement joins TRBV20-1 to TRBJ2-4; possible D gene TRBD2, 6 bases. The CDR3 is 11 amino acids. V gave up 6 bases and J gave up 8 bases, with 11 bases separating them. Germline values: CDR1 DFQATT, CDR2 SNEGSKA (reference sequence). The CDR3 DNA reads TGCAGTGCCCCGACTAGGGACATTCAGTACTTC. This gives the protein CSAPTRDIQYF.

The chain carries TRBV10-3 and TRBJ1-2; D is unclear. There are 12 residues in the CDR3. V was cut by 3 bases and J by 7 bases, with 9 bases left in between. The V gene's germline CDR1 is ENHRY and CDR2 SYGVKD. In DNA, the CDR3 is TGTGCCATCAGTGAATGGGGAGTTGGCTACACCTTC. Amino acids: CAISEWGVGYTF.

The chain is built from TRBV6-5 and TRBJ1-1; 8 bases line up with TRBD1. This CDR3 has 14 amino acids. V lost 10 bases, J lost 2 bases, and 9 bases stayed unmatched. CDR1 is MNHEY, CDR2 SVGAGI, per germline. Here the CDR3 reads CATRRTGFNTEAFF. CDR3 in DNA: TGTGCCACCCGACGGACAGGGTTTAACACTGAAGCTTTCTTT.

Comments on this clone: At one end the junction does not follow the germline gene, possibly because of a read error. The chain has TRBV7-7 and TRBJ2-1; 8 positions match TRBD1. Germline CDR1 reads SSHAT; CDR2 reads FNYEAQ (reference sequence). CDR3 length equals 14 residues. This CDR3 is CASSLVGTGDEQFF. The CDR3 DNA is TGTGCTAGCAGCTTGGTGGGGACAGGCGATGAGCAGTTCTTC.

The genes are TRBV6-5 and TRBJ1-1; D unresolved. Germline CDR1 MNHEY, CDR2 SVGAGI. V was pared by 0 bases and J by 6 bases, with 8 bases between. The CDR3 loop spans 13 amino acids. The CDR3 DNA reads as TGTGCCAGCAGTTACTCGACACGGTCTGAAGCTTTCTTT. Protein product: CASSYSTRSEAFF.

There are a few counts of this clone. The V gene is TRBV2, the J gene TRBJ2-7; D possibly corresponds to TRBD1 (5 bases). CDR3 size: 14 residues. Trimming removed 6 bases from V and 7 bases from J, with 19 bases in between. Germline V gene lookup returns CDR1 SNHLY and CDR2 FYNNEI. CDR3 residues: CASRPDSTVKEQYF. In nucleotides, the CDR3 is TGTGCCAGCAGACCAGACTCGACAGTCAAGGAGCAGTACTTC. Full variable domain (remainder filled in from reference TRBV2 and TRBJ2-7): EPEVTQTPSHQVTQMGQEVILRCVPISNHLYFYWYRQILGQKVEFLVSFYNNEISEKSEIFDDQFSVERPDGSNFTLKIRSTKLEDSAMYFCASRPDSTVKEQYFGPGTRLTVT.

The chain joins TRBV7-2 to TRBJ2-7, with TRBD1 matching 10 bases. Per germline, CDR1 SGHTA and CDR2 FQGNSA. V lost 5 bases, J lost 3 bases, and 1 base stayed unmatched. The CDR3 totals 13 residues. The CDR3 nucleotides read TGTGCCAGCAGCGGGGACAGGGGCTACGAGCAGTACTTC. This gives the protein CASSGDRGYEQYF.

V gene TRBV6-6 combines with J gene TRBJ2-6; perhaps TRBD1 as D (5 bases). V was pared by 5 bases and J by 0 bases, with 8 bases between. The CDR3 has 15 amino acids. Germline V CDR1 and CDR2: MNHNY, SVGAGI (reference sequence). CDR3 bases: TGTGCCAGCAGTCGACAGTTCTCTGGGGCCAACGTCCTGACTTTC. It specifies CASSRQFSGANVLTF.

CDR3 sequence (DNA): TGTGCCAGCTCTCCGGGGGGAAACACCATATATTTT. Translating it yields CASSPGGNTIYF. The rearrangement uses TRBV18 and TRBJ1-3; D ambiguous. Trimming cost V 6 bases and J 4 bases, with 7 bases left between them. Germline-derived CDR1 and CDR2 are KGHSH and LQKENI. The CDR3 is 12 amino acids. Based on the CDR3 plus reference TRBV18 and TRBJ1-3, the full variable domain is NAGVMQNPRHLVRRRGQEARLRCSPMKGHSHVYWYRQLPEEGLKFMVYLQKENIIDESGMPKERFSAEFPKEGPSILRIQQVVRGDSAAYFCASSPGGNTIYFGEGSWLTVV.

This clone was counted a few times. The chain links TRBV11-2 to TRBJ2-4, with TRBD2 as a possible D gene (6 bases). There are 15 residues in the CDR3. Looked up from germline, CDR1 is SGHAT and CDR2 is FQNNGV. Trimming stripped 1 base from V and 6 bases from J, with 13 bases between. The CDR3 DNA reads TGTGCCAGCAGCTTAGGCGGGCAGGGAGGAAACATTCAGTACTTC. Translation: CASSLGGQGGNIQYF.

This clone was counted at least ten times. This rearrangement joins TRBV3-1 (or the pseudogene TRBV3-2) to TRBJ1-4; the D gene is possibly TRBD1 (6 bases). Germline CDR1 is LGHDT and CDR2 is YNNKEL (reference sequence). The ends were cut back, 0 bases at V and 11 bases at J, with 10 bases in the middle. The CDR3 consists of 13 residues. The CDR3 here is CASSQETGWKLFF. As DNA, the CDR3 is TGTGCCAGCAGCCAAGAAACAGGGTGGAAACTGTTTTTT.

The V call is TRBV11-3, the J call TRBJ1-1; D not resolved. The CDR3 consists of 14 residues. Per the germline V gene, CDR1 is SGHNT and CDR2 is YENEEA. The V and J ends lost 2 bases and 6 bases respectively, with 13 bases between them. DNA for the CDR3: TGTGCCAGCAGCTTATCCCCCACTTCCGCTGAAGCTTTCTTT. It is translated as CASSLSPTSAEAFF.

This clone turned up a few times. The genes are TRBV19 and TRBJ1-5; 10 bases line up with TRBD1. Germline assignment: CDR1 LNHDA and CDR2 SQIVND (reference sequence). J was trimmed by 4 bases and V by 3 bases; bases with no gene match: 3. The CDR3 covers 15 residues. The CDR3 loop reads CASSIRDRGNQPQHF. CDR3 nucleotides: TGTGCCAGTAGTATCCGGGACAGGGGTAATCAGCCCCAGCATTTT.

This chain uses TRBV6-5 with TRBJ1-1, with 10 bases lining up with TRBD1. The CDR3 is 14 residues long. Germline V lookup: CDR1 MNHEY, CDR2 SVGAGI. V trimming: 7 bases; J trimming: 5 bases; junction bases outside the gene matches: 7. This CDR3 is CASTQGTGETEAFF. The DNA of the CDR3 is TGTGCCAGCACCCAGGGGACAGGGGAAACTGAAGCTTTCTTT.

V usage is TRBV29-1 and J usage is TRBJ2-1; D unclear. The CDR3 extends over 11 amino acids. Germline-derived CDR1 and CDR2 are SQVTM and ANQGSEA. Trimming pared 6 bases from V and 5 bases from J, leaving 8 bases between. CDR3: CSVQLDNEQFF. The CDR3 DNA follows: TGCAGCGTCCAACTGGACAATGAGCAGTTCTTC.

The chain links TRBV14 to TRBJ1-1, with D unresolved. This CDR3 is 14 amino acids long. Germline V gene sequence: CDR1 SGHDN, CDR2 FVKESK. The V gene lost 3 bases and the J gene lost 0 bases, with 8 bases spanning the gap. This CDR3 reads CASSQAVVNTEAFF. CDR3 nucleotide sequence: TGTGCCAGCAGCCAGGCAGTTGTGAACACTGAAGCTTTCTTT.

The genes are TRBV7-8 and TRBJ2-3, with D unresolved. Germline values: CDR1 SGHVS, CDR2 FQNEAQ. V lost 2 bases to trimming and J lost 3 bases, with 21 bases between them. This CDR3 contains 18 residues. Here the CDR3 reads CASSLLRRGRTSTDTQYF. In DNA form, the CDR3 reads TGTGCCAGCAGCTTACTCCGGCGAGGCAGAACCTCAACAGATACGCAGTATTTT. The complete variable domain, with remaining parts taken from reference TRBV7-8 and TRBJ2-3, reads GAGVSQSPRYKVAKRGQDVALRCDPISGHVSLFWYQQALGQGPEFLTYFQNEAQLDKSGLPSDRFFAERPEGSVSTLKIQRTQQEDSAVYLCASSLLRRGRTSTDTQYFGPGTRLTVL.

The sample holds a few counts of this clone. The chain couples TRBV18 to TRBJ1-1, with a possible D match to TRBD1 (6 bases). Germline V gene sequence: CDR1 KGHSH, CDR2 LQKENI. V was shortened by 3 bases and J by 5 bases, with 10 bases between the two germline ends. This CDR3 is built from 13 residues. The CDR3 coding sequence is TGTGCCAGCTCACCGAACAGGGAGACTGAAGCTTTCTTT. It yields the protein CASSPNRETEAFF.

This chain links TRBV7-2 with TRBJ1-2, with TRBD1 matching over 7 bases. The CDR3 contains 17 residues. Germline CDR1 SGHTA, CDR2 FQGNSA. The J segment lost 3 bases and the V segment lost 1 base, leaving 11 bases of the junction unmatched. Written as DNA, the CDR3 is TGTGCCAGCAGCTTAGACCGGCCAGGGGGGAGTCACTATGGCTACACCTTC. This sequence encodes CASSLDRPGGSHYGYTF.